Sequencing of this T cell receptor beta chain was carried out in a study of identifying expanded T cells in peripheral blood. General observations from the study: Across healthy donors, higher total template counts meant significantly greater roughly 2-week count variance. Over two and four weeks, about 15 and 19 clones changed, versus approximately 1.1 between replicates.

As to this clone: As yet, its antigen is unknown.

The method was immunoSEQ multiplex PCR; TCRdb's version includes in-frame clones alone and lacks a portion of them. The repertoire holds more than 65,000 clones, with around 91% as singletons. Healthy donors had no documented immune events, such as infections, while sampled. CDR3 size: 16 residues. CDR1 is SGHDN, CDR2 FVKESK, per germline. V was pared by 4 bases and J by 8 bases, with 16 bases of the junction left unmatched. V gene TRBV14 combines with J gene TRBJ1-2, with 7 bases fitting TRBD1. Sequenced sample: blood. This clonotype originated in a person aged 18 to 70 in good health. CDR3 sequence (DNA): TGTGCCAGCAGCCCCGGAGGTGGAGGGGGCACGGTAGGCTACACCTTC. Protein sequence: CASSPGGGGGTVGYTF.